A selection of T cell receptor beta chains follows, all from one sample in a study of T cells after yellow fever vaccination. TCRdb fed the 5' RACE reads into MiXCR, producing one record per CDR3 protein. The data show hundreds of thousands of distinct CDR3 sequences, under 20% seen once. Source: PBMCs, taken before the yellow fever booster vaccination. All receptors come from a man aged 18-30 years who received the YFV17D yellow fever vaccine. The CDR3 runs from the conserved cysteine through the conserved F or W. D genes are given only for firm matches. Part of the rows lack a size; the others show once, few, many or a class for expanded clones.

clone size	D gene	V gene	J gene	CDR3 DNA	CDR3 protein
few	TRBD1	TRBV5-1	TRBJ2-2	TGCGCCAGCAGCCCGGGACAGGGAGTAAACACCGGGGAGCTGTTTTTT	CASSPGQGVNTGELFF
few	TRBD2	TRBV7-6	TRBJ2-1	TGTGCCAGCAGCTCACCGACTAGCGGGGTTGAGCAGTTCTTC	CASSSPTSGVEQFF
few	.	TRBV6-5	TRBJ2-2	TGTGCCAGCAGTTACTCATACGGTGGAGTAACGAACACCGGGGAGCTGTTTTTT	CASSYSYGGVTNTGELFF
.	TRBD1	TRBV5-6	TRBJ1-4	TGTGCCAGCAGCTCTGCGGGACAGCTTAATGAAAAACTGTTTTTT	CASSSAGQLNEKLFF
few	.	TRBV10-3	TRBJ1-2	TGTGCCATCAGCAATCCCGGGACGGACTATGGCTACACCTTC	CAISNPGTDYGYTF
few	.	TRBV12-5	TRBJ2-7	TGTGCTAGTGCCTCGAGATTGAGCTCCTACGAGCAGTACTTC	CASASRLSSYEQYF
.	TRBD1	TRBV7-9	TRBJ2-1	TGTGCCAGCAGATCCCCGACGGACAGGGTGTACAATGAGCAGTTCTTC	CASRSPTDRVYNEQFF
.	.	TRBV5-5	TRBJ2-3	TGTGCCAGCAGCTTCACTTCGGATACGCAGTATTTT	CASSFTSDTQYF
.	.	TRBV7-6	TRBJ1-6	TGTGCCAGCAGCTTAGAGGGCAGTAGTTCACCCCTCCACTTT	CASSLEGSSSPLHF
.	.	TRBV11-2	TRBJ2-3	TGTGCCAGCAGTCATCCCCCCACCGATACGCAGTATTTT	CASSHPPTDTQYF
many	.	TRBV4-3	TRBJ2-2	TGCGCCAGCAGCCAAGATGGCGGTAGCCCCGGGGAGCTGTTTTTT	CASSQDGGSPGELFF
.	TRBD2	TRBV14	TRBJ2-1	TGTGCCAGCAGCCATAGCGGGGGCAACAATGAGCAGTTCTTC	CASSHSGGNNEQFF
few	TRBD2	TRBV6-6	TRBJ2-5	TGTGCCAGCAGTTACTCTTCGGGTTCTCTAGCGGGGGGCGATAGGGAGACCCAGTACTTC	CASSYSSGSLAGGDRETQYF
many	.	TRBV27	TRBJ2-7	TGTGCCAGGGCCCTCTACGAGCAGTACTTC	CARALYEQYF
few	.	TRBV5-1	TRBJ2-5	TGCGCCAGCAGCTTGGCCGAGGGTCGGGAGACCCAGTACTTC	CASSLAEGRETQYF
few	TRBD1	TRBV5-5	TRBJ1-1	TGTGCCAGCAGCCTGATGGGACAGGGAGGCACTGAAGCTTTCTTT	CASSLMGQGGTEAFF
.	TRBD2	TRBV4-1	TRBJ2-3	TGCGCCAGCAGTCCCCCTAGCGGGGACGACCAGGATACGCAGTATTTT	CASSPPSGDDQDTQYF
.	.	TRBV7-2	TRBJ1-3	TGTGCCAGCAGCGACGGAGTTGGAAACACCATATATTTT	CASSDGVGNTIYF
many	.	TRBV5-4	TRBJ2-2	TGTGCCAGCAGTACCCCAGTAGTCAACACCGGGGAGCTGTTTTTT	CASSTPVVNTGELFF
few	.	TRBV4-3	TRBJ1-2	TGCGCCAGCACCCAGGGAGGGGGAGGAGGTGGCTACACCTTC	CASTQGGGGGGYTF
.	TRBD1	TRBV28	TRBJ2-3	TGTGCCACCCACGGGATGACAGGGTATACAGATACGCAGTATTTT	CATHGMTGYTDTQYF
.	.	TRBV18	TRBJ1-5	TGTGCCAGCTCACCACGTGAACAGGGTAGCAATCAGCCCCAGCATTTT	CASSPREQGSNQPQHF
.	.	TRBV28	TRBJ1-6	TGTGCCAGCAGCCTCCAGGGTGTGGACAATTCACCCCTCCACTTT	CASSLQGVDNSPLHF
.	.	TRBV6-5	TRBJ1-1	TGTGCCAGCAGTTATGGTGTAGCGAACACTGAAGCTTTCTTT	CASSYGVANTEAFF
.	.	TRBV12-3/TRBV12-4	TRBJ1-5	TGTGCCAGCAGTTTTCCGGGGTTCAATCAGCCCCAGCATTTT	CASSFPGFNQPQHF
few	.	TRBV29-1	TRBJ1-2	TGCAGCCAGGCCTTGCCGGGGGGCCGGGGCTACACCTTC	CSQALPGGRGYTF
few	.	TRBV6-5	TRBJ2-5	TGTGCCAGCAGTTACCGATGGACGGAGACCCAGTACTTC	CASSYRWTETQYF
.	.	TRBV5-6	TRBJ2-3	TGTGCCAGCAGCTTAGTCTATGTCAGGGGCACAGATACGCAGTATTTT	CASSLVYVRGTDTQYF
.	TRBD1	TRBV20-1	TRBJ2-5	TGCAGTGCTAGAGGGGGGACAGGCCAAGAGACCCAGTACTTC	CSARGGTGQETQYF
few	.	TRBV7-3	TRBJ2-1	TGTGCCAGCAGCCTCTCGCTAGGCGATGAGCAGTTCTTC	CASSLSLGDEQFF
few	.	TRBV7-7	TRBJ1-1	TGTGCTAGCAGCTTAGATCCGGCCGGTGAAGCTTTCTTT	CASSLDPAGEAFF
few	TRBD1	TRBV7-8	TRBJ2-1	TGTGCCAGCAGCTTAGTAGGGGGCAGGGGTCCGTCGAGCTCCTACAATGAGCAGTTCTTC	CASSLVGGRGPSSSYNEQFF
few	.	TRBV7-2	TRBJ2-1	TGTGCCAGCAGCTTGGGGGGGGCCACCTCCAATGAGCAGTTCTTC	CASSLGGATSNEQFF
.	.	TRBV10-3	TRBJ2-1	TGTGCCATCAGACGCTCGACGAGCCAGGGTTCATACAATGAGCAGTTCTTC	CAIRRSTSQGSYNEQFF
many	TRBD2	TRBV27	TRBJ2-3	TGTGCCAGCAGTACCGGGAGCGGGGGGGCCAGGGCAGATACGCAGTATTTT	CASSTGSGGARADTQYF
.	TRBD1	TRBV7-2	TRBJ2-1	TGTGCCAGCAGCTTGGGACAGGGTCGCGCGCAGTTCTTC	CASSLGQGRAQFF
few	TRBD2	TRBV20-1	TRBJ2-7	TGCAGTGCTAATAGGCGGGGGGCCATTTACGAGCAGTACTTC	CSANRRGAIYEQYF
few	TRBD1	TRBV6-6	TRBJ1-3	TGTGCCAGCAGCTACAGGGGAGATGGAAACACCATATATTTT	CASSYRGDGNTIYF
few	.	TRBV7-2	TRBJ2-7	TGTGCCAGCAGTCCCGGGCCGGGGAGTTGGGGGCAGTACTTC	CASSPGPGSWGQYF
.	TRBD1	TRBV20-1	TRBJ1-2	TGCAGTGCTCTGACAGGGGGCGATGGCTACACCTTC	CSALTGGDGYTF
.	.	TRBV4-2	TRBJ1-2	TGTGCCAGCAGCCAAGACCCCATGGCTAACTATGGCTACACCTTC	CASSQDPMANYGYTF
many	TRBD1	TRBV7-3	TRBJ1-6	TGTGCCAGCAGCGCTGGGGGACAGGGCCGTTCACCCCTCCACTTT	CASSAGGQGRSPLHF
few	.	TRBV6-2/TRBV6-3	TRBJ2-1	TGTGCCAGCAGTTACTACGCGCTTAGCTCCTACAATGAGCAGTTCTTC	CASSYYALSSYNEQFF
few	.	TRBV7-9	TRBJ2-3	TGTGCCAGCAGCACGCAGCCCTCGGTTGGAGATACGCAGTATTTT	CASSTQPSVGDTQYF
few	TRBD2	TRBV4-1	TRBJ2-1	TGCGCCAGCAGCCAAGAGGGGACTAGCGGGGGGCCCTACAATGAGCAGTTCTTC	CASSQEGTSGGPYNEQFF
few	TRBD1	TRBV29-1	TRBJ2-1	TGCAGCGTGGGACAGGCTACATTCTCCTACAATGAGCAGTTCTTC	CSVGQATFSYNEQFF
few	TRBD1	TRBV15	TRBJ1-2	TGTGCCACCAGCGGGACAGGGACATTAGCAAGTGGCTACACCTTC	CATSGTGTLASGYTF
.	.	TRBV5-8	TRBJ2-2	TGTGCCAGCAGGCAACAGGGCACCGGGGAGCTGTTTTTT	CASRQQGTGELFF
many	TRBD1	TRBV5-1	TRBJ2-2	TGCGCCAGCAGCCCAATGACAGGGTCGACCGGGGAGCTGTTTTTT	CASSPMTGSTGELFF
.	.	TRBV10-3	TRBJ1-2	TGTGCCATCAGTGAGTCTAACAACCTGGGTTCCTATGGCTACACCTTC	CAISESNNLGSYGYTF
few	.	TRBV7-2	TRBJ2-3	TGTGCCAGCAGGACTCCGGGGGCCACCCTCACGGGGACGCAGTATTTT	CASRTPGATLTGTQYF
.	.	TRBV12-3/TRBV12-4	TRBJ2-1	TGTGCCAGCAGTTTCGGGGCAGCGGTCTTC	CASSFGAAVF
.	.	TRBV7-2	TRBJ1-2	TGTGCCAGCAGCCCCCAAAGGGGGAGCTATGGCTACACCTTC	CASSPQRGSYGYTF
.	TRBD1	TRBV18	TRBJ1-1	TGTGCCAGCTCACTGGGGACAGGGGGCCAGTTCACTGAAGCTTTCTTT	CASSLGTGGQFTEAFF
few	.	TRBV6-5	TRBJ1-6	TGTGCCAGCAGTTACTCGGGGGAGTACGATTCACCCCTCCACTTT	CASSYSGEYDSPLHF
few	TRBD1	TRBV12-3/TRBV12-4	TRBJ1-6	TGTGCCAGCAGTCAGGGGACAGGGGGCCTCGGGACACCCCTCCACTTT	CASSQGTGGLGTPLHF
.	.	TRBV3-1	TRBJ2-7	TGTGCCAGCAGCCAGGCACCGGGACCTGACTACCTTCGGCAGTACTTC	CASSQAPGPDYLRQYF
.	.	TRBV9	TRBJ2-2	TGTGCCAGCAGCGTAGACAGCAAGATCACCGGGGAGCTGTTTTTT	CASSVDSKITGELFF
.	TRBD1	TRBV10-3	TRBJ2-5	TGTGCCATCAGCGATACGACAGGGGGCCATGAGACCCAGTACTTC	CAISDTTGGHETQYF
many	.	TRBV12-3/TRBV12-4	TRBJ2-3	TGTGCCAGCAGTTTCAGGGTTGGGGATACGCAGTATTTT	CASSFRVGDTQYF